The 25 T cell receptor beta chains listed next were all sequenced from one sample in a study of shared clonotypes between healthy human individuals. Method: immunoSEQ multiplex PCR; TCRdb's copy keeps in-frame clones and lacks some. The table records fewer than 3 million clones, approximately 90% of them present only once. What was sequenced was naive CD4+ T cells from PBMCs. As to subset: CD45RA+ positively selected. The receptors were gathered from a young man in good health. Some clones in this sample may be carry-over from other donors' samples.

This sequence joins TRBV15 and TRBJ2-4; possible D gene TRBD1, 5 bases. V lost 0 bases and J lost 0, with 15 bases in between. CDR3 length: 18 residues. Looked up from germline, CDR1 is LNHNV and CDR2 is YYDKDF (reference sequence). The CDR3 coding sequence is TGTGCCACCAGCAGAGATAAGGGGCGCAATGTAGCCAAAAACATTCAGTACTTC. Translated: CATSRDKGRNVAKNIQYF.

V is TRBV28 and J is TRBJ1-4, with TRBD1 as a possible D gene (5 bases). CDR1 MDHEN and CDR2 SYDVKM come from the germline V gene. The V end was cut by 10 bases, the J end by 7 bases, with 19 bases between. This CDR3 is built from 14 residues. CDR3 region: CATQRGGGSEKLFF. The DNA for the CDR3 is TGTGCCACCCAACGGGGGGGTGGAAGTGAAAAACTGTTTTTT.

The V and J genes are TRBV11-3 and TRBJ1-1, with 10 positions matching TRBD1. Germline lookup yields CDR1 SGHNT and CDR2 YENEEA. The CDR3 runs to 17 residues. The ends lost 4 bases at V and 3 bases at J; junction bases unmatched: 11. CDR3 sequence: CASSSTWDRGMDTEAFF. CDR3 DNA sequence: TGTGCCAGCAGCTCCACTTGGGACAGGGGAATGGACACTGAAGCTTTCTTT.

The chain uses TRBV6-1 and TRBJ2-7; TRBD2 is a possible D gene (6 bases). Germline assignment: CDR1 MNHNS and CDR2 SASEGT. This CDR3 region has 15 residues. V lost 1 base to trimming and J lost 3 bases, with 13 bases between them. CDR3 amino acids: CASSEGFGGFYEQYF. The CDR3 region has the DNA TGTGCCAGCAGTGAAGGGTTTGGGGGGTTCTACGAGCAGTACTTC.

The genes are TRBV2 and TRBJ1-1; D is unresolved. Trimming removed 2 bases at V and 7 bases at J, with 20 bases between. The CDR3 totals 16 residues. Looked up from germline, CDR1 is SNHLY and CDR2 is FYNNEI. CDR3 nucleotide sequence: TGTGCCAGCAGTGAAAAGCAGCTCTTAATTGTAGGTGAAGCTTTCTTT. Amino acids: CASSEKQLLIVGEAFF.

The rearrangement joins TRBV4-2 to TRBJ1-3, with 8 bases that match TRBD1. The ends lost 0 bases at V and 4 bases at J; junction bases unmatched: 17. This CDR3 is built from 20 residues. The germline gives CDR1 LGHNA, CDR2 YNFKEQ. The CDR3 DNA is TGTGCCAGCAGCCAAGAAGGGGGGGACAGGCAGACATCGAAGGGAAACACCATATATTTT. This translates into CASSQEGGDRQTSKGNTIYF.

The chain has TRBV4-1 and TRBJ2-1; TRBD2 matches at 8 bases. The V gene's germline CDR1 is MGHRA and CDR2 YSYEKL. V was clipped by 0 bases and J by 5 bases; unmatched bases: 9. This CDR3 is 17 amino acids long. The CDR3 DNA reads TGCGCCAGCAGCCAAGAGGGTGGCGGGAGGATGAACAATGAGCAGTTCTTC. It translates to CASSQEGGGRMNNEQFF.

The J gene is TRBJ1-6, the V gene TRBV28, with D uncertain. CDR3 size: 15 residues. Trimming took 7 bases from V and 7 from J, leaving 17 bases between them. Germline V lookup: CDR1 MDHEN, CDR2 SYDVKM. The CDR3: CASTLGSPRNSPLHF. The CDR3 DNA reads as TGTGCCAGCACCCTGGGCAGCCCTAGGAATTCACCCCTCCACTTT.

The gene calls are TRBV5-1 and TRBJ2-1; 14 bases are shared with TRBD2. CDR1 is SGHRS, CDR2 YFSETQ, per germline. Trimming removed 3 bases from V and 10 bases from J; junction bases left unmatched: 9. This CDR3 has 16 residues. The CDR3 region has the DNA TGCGCCAGCAGCTGGCGACTAGCGGGAGGGTTAGGCGAGCAGTTCTTC. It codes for CASSWRLAGGLGEQFF.

CDR3 loop: CASILSPNTEAFF. CDR3 coding DNA: TGTGCCAGCATCTTATCGCCGAACACTGAAGCTTTCTTT. The chain recombines TRBV28 with TRBJ1-1; D is ambiguous. Per germline, CDR1 MDHEN and CDR2 SYDVKM. The CDR3 has 13 amino acids. The germline V and J ends were trimmed by 7 bases and 1 base, with 10 bases remaining between them. Based on the CDR3 plus reference TRBV28 and TRBJ1-1, the full variable domain is DVKVTQSSRYLVKRTGEKVFLECVQDMDHENMFWYRQDPGLGLRLIYFSYDVKMKEKGDIPEGYSVSREKKERFSLILESASTNQTSMYLCASILSPNTEAFFGQGTRLTVV.

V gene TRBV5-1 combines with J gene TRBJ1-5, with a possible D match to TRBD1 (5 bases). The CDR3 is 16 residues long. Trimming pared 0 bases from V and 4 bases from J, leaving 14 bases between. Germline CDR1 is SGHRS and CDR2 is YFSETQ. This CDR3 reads CASSLEGVGGNQPQHF. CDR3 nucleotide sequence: TGCGCCAGCAGCTTGGAAGGGGTCGGGGGGAATCAGCCCCAGCATTTT. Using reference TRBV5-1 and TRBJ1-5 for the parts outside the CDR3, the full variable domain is KAGVTQTPRYLIKTRGQQVTLSCSPISGHRSVSWYQQTPGQGLQFLFEYFSETQRNKGNFPGRFSGRQFSNSRSEMNVSTLELGDSALYLCASSLEGVGGNQPQHFGDGTRLSIL.

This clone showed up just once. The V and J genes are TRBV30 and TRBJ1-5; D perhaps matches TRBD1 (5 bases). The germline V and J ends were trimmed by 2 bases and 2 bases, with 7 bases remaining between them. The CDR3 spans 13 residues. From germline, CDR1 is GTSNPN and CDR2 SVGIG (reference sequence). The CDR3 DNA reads TGTGCCTGGAGTTCAGGGCGCAATCAGCCCCAGCATTTT. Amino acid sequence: CAWSSGRNQPQHF.

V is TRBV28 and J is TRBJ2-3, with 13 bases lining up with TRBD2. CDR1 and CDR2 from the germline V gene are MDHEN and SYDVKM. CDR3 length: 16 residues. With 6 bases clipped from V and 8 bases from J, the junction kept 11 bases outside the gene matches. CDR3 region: CASRTSGGITLGTQYF. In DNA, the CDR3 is TGTGCCAGCAGGACTAGCGGGGGGATCACACTCGGTACGCAGTATTTT.

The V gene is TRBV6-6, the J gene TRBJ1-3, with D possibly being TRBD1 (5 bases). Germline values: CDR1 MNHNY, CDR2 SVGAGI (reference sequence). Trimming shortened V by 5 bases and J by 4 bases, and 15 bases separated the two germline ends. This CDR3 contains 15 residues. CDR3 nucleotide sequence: TGTGCCAGCAGTCAGGGCGTCGAAATGGGAAACACCATATATTTT. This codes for CASSQGVEMGNTIYF.

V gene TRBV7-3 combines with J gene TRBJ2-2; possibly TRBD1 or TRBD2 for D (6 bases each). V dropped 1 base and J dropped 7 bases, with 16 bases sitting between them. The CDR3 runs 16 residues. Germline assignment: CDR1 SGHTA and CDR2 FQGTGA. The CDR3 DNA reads TGTGCCAGCAGCTTAATTAGGCAGGGGAGGAGCGGGGAGCTGTTTTTT. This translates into CASSLIRQGRSGELFF.

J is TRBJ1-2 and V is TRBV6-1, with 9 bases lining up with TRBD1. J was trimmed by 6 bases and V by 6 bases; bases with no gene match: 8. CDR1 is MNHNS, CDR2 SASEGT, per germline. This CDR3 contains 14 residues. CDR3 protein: CASSRTGAADGYTF. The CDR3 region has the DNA TGTGCCAGCAGCCGGACAGGGGCGGCCGATGGCTACACCTTC.

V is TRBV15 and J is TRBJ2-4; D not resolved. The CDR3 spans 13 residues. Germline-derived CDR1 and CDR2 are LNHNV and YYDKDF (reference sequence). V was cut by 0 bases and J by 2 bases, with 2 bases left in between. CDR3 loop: CATSRDTKNIQYF. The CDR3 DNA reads TGTGCCACCAGCAGAGATACCAAAAACATTCAGTACTTC.

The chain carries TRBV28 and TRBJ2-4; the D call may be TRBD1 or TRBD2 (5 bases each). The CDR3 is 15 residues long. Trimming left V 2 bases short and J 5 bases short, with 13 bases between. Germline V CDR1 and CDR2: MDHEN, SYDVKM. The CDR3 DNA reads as TGTGCCAGCAGTTTACCACCGGGACGGGAAAACATTCAGTACTTC. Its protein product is CASSLPPGRENIQYF.

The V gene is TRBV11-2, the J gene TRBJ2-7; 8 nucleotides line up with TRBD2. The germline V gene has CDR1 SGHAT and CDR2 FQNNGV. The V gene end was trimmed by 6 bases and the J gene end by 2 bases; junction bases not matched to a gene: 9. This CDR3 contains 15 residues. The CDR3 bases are TGTGCCAGCAGGGGGGGGACTAGAAATACCTACGAGCAGTACTTC. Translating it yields CASRGGTRNTYEQYF.

CDR3 sequence: CASSLGREILSGANVLTF. The CDR3 region has the DNA TGCGCCAGCAGCTTGGGCAGGGAGATTCTCTCTGGGGCCAACGTCCTGACTTTC. The rearrangement joins TRBV5-1 to TRBJ2-6, with D possibly called TRBD1 or TRBD2 (5 bases each). CDR3 length: 18 amino acids. The germline V and J ends were trimmed by 0 bases and 0 bases, with 13 bases remaining between them. Germline assignment: CDR1 SGHRS and CDR2 YFSETQ. Full variable domain (rest looked up from reference TRBV5-1 and TRBJ2-6): KAGVTQTPRYLIKTRGQQVTLSCSPISGHRSVSWYQQTPGQGLQFLFEYFSETQRNKGNFPGRFSGRQFSNSRSEMNVSTLELGDSALYLCASSLGREILSGANVLTFGAGSRLTVL.

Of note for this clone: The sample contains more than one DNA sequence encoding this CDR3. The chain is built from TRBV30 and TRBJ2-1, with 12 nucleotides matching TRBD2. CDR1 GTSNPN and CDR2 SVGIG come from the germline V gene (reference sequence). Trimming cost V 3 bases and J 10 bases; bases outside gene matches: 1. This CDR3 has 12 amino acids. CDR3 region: CAWSGLAGEQFF. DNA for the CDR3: TGTGCCTGGAGCGGACTAGCGGGAGAGCAGTTCTTC.

The CDR3 DNA reads as TGCGCCAGCAGCGGGGCGGGAGGTGGTACTGAAGCTTTCTTT. It translates to CASSGAGGGTEAFF. The chain couples TRBV5-1 to TRBJ1-1, with a weak D call TRBD1 (5 bases). The germline CDR1 and CDR2 sequences are SGHRS and YFSETQ. The V end lost 4 bases, the J end lost 5 bases, and 15 bases lay between the germline ends. CDR3 size: 14 residues.

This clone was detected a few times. Here the CDR3 DNA reads TGTGCCAGCAGCCTAAGGGACGGCATCGAGCAGTACTTC. The encoded protein is CASSLRDGIEQYF. This sequence joins TRBV7-2 and TRBJ2-7; D possibly matches TRBD1 or TRBD2 (5 bases each). V was cut by 5 bases and J by 6 bases, with 14 bases left in between. The CDR3 runs 13 residues. Germline-derived CDR1 and CDR2 are SGHTA and FQGNSA.

CDR3 DNA: TGTGCCAGCAACACAGGGTTACCAGATACGCAGTATTTT. It yields the protein CASNTGLPDTQYF. This sequence joins TRBV28 and TRBJ2-3, with a weak D call TRBD1 (6 bases). The V gene lost 7 bases and the J gene lost 4 bases, with 12 bases spanning the gap. The CDR3 is made up of 13 amino acids. Germline V gene sequence: CDR1 MDHEN, CDR2 SYDVKM.

CDR3 amino acids: CASSLVPGTETQYF. DNA for the CDR3: TGTGCCAGCAGCTTAGTGCCGGGCACTGAGACCCAGTACTTC. The chain carries TRBV7-9 and TRBJ2-5; no reliable D call. In germline, CDR1 is SEHNR, CDR2 FQNEAQ (reference sequence). This CDR3 region has 14 residues. V lost 1 base and J lost 5, with 11 bases in between.